These 13 T cell receptor beta chains share one sample of origin, sequenced in a study of shared clonotypes between healthy human individuals. Only in-frame clones appear in the TCRdb table, and some are missing; sequencing was by immunoSEQ multiplex PCR. The sample contains millions of clones, over 85% of which appear only once. The sample was naive CD4+ T cells from PBMCs. Subset indicated: CD45RA+ positively selected. These receptors were obtained from a man younger than 35 in good health. Some clones in this sample may be carry-over from other donors' samples.

This sequence joins TRBV5-1 and TRBJ2-5, with D perhaps TRBD2 (7 bases). The CDR3 is 12 amino acids. Germline CDR1 and CDR2: SGHRS and YFSETQ. Trimming left V 5 bases short and J 5 bases short, with 10 bases between. CDR3 loop: CASRGGAETQYF. The CDR3 DNA reads TGCGCCAGCAGGGGGGGGGCTGAGACCCAGTACTTC.

This sequence joins TRBV7-8 and TRBJ2-2; 7 bases match TRBD2. The CDR3 contains 17 residues. Germline trimming cut 5 bases from V and 1 base from J; bases unmatched to any gene: 10. Germline lookup yields CDR1 SGHVS and CDR2 FQNEAQ. The CDR3: CASSTPRGGRNTGELFF. The CDR3 bases are TGTGCCAGCAGCACCCCGAGGGGCGGGAGGAACACCGGGGAGCTGTTTTTT.

On this clone itself: The same CDR3 is also encoded by other DNA sequences in this sample. The chain joins TRBV5-6 to TRBJ2-5, with D uncertain. Deletions cut 2 bases from V and 5 bases from J, with 4 bases between. Germline V CDR1 and CDR2: SGHDT, YYEEEE. CDR3 length: 11 residues. This CDR3 is CASSLSETQYF. The CDR3 nucleotides are TGTGCCAGCAGCTTAAGTGAGACCCAGTACTTC.

J is TRBJ1-4 and V is TRBV27; possible D gene TRBD1, 6 bases. The ends were cut back, 2 bases at V and 8 bases at J, with 15 bases in the middle. CDR1 is MNHEY, CDR2 SMNVEV, per germline (reference sequence). The CDR3 length is 15 residues. The chain's CDR3 is CASSLRGAPLEKLFF. In DNA form, the CDR3 reads TGTGCCAGCAGTTTAAGGGGGGCCCCATTGGAAAAACTGTTTTTT. The full variable domain, rest sourced from reference TRBV27 and TRBJ1-4, is EAQVTQNPRYLITVTGKKLTVTCSQNMNHEYMSWYRQDPGLGLRQIYYSMNVEVTDKGDVPEGYKVSRKEKRNFPLILESPSPNQTSLYFCASSLRGAPLEKLFFGSGTQLSVL.

This rearrangement joins TRBV28 to TRBJ2-2; unclear D gene. V lost 7 bases and J lost 4, with 13 bases in between. CDR1 MDHEN and CDR2 SYDVKM come from the germline V gene. The CDR3 loop spans 14 amino acids. The DNA of the CDR3 is TGTGCCAGCACCTTCCCCAAGGGCACCGGGGAGCTGTTTTTT. This gives the protein CASTFPKGTGELFF.

This clone was observed a single time. This chain connects TRBV9 to TRBJ2-5; 9 nucleotides agree with TRBD1. Unmatched junction bases numbered 5, after V lost 0 bases and J lost 5 bases. This CDR3 has 15 amino acids. CDR1 is SGDLS and CDR2 is YYNGEE in the germline V gene. CDR3 nucleotide sequence: TGTGCCAGCAGCGTAGGGACAGGGGAAGTGGAGACCCAGTACTTC. Its translation is CASSVGTGEVETQYF.

V and J are TRBV6-6 and TRBJ1-5; 9 positions agree with TRBD1. CDR1 and CDR2 from the germline V gene are MNHNY and SVGAGI (reference sequence). This CDR3 is 15 amino acids long. After removal of 7 bases from V and 6 bases from J, the junction contained 10 bases not matched to a gene. CDR3 amino acids: CASKPQGARGQPQHF. The CDR3 DNA reads as TGTGCCAGCAAACCACAGGGGGCGCGGGGTCAGCCCCAGCATTTT.

This rearrangement joins TRBV5-1 to TRBJ1-1; D remains unclear. Germline CDR1 is SGHRS and CDR2 is YFSETQ. Trimming removed 0 bases from V and 11 bases from J, with 17 bases in between. CDR3 length: 14 amino acids. The CDR3 loop reads CASSLVPSNPGAFF. CDR3 sequence (DNA): TGCGCCAGCAGCTTGGTACCGAGCAACCCCGGGGCTTTCTTT.

This clone was seen a few times. The CDR3 nucleotides are TGCGCCAGCAGCCGGGGGAAAAGCTTCGGAGAGACCCAGTACTTC. It is translated as CASSRGKSFGETQYF. The gene calls are TRBV5-1 and TRBJ2-5; tentatively, D is TRBD2 (6 bases). V lost 4 bases, J lost 4 bases, and 17 bases lay in between. Germline values: CDR1 SGHRS, CDR2 YFSETQ. The CDR3 sequence is 15 residues long.

This chain connects TRBV30 to TRBJ2-7; D is unclear. CDR1 GTSNPN and CDR2 SVGIG come from the germline V gene (reference sequence). Trimming pared 3 bases from V and 3 bases from J, leaving 9 bases between. CDR3 length: 12 amino acids. The CDR3, as DNA: TGTGCCTGGAGGCGGCAGAACTACGAGCAGTACTTC. It translates to CAWRRQNYEQYF. Filled out from reference TRBV30 and TRBJ2-7, the complete variable domain reads SQTIHQWPATLVQPVGSPLSLECTVEGTSNPNLYWYRQAAGRGLQLLFYSVGIGQISSEVPQNLSASRPQDRQFILSSKKLLLSDSGFYLCAWRRQNYEQYFGPGTRLTVT.

For this clone: This specimen includes other DNA sequences encoding the same CDR3. This chain joins TRBV6-6 and TRBJ1-5; D is undetermined. V was pared by 3 bases and J by 7 bases, with 7 bases between. Per germline, CDR1 MNHNY and CDR2 SVGAGI (reference sequence). This CDR3 is built from 12 residues. As DNA, the CDR3 is TGTGCCAGCAGTTATTCCGGGCAGCCCCAGCATTTT. This encodes CASSYSGQPQHF.

CDR3 bases: TGCGCCAGCAGCAGGACAGGGGGGAGCAATCAGCCCCAGCATTTT. Translating it yields CASSRTGGSNQPQHF. This rearrangement joins TRBV5-1 to TRBJ1-5, with 10 bases matching TRBD1. Trimming at V came to 4 bases and at J to 1 base, leaving 2 bases not matched to a gene. The CDR3 loop spans 15 amino acids. Germline CDR1 SGHRS, CDR2 YFSETQ.

This clone turned up a few times. The chain combines TRBV4-1 with TRBJ1-2, with D unresolved. The V end lost 0 bases, the J end lost 5 bases, and 13 bases lay between the germline ends. CDR1 is MGHRA and CDR2 is YSYEKL in the germline V gene. This CDR3 has 15 amino acids. The CDR3 here is CASSQDLRSGYGYTF. DNA for the CDR3: TGCGCCAGCAGCCAAGATTTGCGGTCTGGGTATGGCTACACCTTC.